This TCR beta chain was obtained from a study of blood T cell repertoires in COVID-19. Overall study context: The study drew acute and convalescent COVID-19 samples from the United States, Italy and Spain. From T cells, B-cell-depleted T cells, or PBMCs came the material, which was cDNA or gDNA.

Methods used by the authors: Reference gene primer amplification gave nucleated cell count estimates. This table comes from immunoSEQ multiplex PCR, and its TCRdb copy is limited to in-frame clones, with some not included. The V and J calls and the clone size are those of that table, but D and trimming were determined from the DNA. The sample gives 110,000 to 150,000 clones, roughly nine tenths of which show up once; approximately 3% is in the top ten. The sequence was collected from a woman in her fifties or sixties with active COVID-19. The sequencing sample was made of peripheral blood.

CDR3 amino acids: CRGGQGQYEQYF. CDR3 sequence (DNA): TGCAGGGGGGGACAGGGTCAGTACGAGCAGTACTTC. The genes are TRBV29-1 and TRBJ2-7; 9 bases map to TRBD1. The CDR3 contains 12 residues. Germline CDR1 SQVTM, CDR2 ANQGSEA.